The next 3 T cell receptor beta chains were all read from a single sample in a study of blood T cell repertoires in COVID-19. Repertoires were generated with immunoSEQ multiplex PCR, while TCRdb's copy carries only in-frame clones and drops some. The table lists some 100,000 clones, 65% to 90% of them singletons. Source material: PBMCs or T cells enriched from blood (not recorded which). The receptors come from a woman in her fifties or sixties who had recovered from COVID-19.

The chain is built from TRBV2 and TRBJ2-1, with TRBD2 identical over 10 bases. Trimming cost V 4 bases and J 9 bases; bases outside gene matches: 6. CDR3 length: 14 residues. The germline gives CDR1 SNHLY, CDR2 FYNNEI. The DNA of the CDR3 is TGTGCCAGCAGTGGGGCTAGCGGGAGTTCTGAGCAGTTCTTC. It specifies CASSGASGSSEQFF. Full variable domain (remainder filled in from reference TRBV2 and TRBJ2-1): EPEVTQTPSHQVTQMGQEVILRCVPISNHLYFYWYRQILGQKVEFLVSFYNNEISEKSEIFDDQFSVERPDGSNFTLKIRSTKLEDSAMYFCASSGASGSSEQFFGPGTRLTVL.

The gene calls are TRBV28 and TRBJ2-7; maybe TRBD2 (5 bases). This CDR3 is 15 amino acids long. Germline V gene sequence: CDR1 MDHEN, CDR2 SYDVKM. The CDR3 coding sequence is TGTCCCACAAAACAAAATCGACCGGGGATCTACGAGCAGTACTTC. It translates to CPTKQNRPGIYEQYF.

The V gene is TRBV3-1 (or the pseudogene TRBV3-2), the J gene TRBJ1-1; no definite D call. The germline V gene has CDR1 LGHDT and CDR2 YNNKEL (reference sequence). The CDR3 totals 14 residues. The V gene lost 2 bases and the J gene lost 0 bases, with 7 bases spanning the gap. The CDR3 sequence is CASSQLGVNTEAFF. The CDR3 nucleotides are TGTGCCAGCAGCCAATTGGGCGTGAACACTGAAGCTTTCTTT.